The present T cell receptor beta chain was sequenced within a study of blood T cell repertoires in COVID-19. Study-level background: COVID-19 samples from acute and convalescent phases originated in the United States, Italy and Spain. Sources were T cells, B-cell-depleted T cells, or PBMCs; the material itself was cDNA or gDNA.

In the original processing: Estimated nucleated cell counts came from reference gene primer amplification. The data were produced by immunoSEQ multiplex PCR, yet TCRdb's version contains in-frame clones alone and is incomplete. From that table come the V and J calls and clone size; the DNA was used to work out D and trimming. The table includes tens of thousands of clones, 60% to 80% detected once. CDR1 is SGHTA, CDR2 FQGNSA, per germline. V was pared by 4 bases and J by 4 bases, with 10 bases between. This CDR3 spans 13 amino acids. This clone was found once. The V and J genes are TRBV7-2 and TRBJ2-5, with D possibly being TRBD2 (6 bases). The receptor was derived from a man between 65 and 85 years old with active or convalescent COVID-19. Sequencing used peripheral blood. In DNA form, the CDR3 reads TGTGCCAGCAGCTCGGGACTGGGAGAGACCCAGTACTTC. Translated, it gives CASSSGLGETQYF.